Described below is a single TCR beta chain sequence and its context. The assay was immunoSEQ multiplex PCR, and TCRdb's table has in-frame clones only and misses some. The profile shows around 80,000 clones, 85% to 95% of them singletons. This sample was taken from a study of technical replicates of blood from several donors. CDR1 is MGHDK, CDR2 SYGVNS, per germline. V shed 7 bases, J shed 5 bases, and the junction held 8 bases outside the gene matches. This CDR3 spans 15 amino acids. This rearrangement joins TRBV25-1 to TRBJ2-1; 10 positions agree with TRBD2. The sequence was obtained from a human donor in good health. What was sequenced was T cells isolated from PBMCs. For the CDR3, the DNA is TGTGCCAGCACACTCCCCGGACTAGCGGACAATGAGCAGTTCTTC. It is translated as CASTLPGLADNEQFF.